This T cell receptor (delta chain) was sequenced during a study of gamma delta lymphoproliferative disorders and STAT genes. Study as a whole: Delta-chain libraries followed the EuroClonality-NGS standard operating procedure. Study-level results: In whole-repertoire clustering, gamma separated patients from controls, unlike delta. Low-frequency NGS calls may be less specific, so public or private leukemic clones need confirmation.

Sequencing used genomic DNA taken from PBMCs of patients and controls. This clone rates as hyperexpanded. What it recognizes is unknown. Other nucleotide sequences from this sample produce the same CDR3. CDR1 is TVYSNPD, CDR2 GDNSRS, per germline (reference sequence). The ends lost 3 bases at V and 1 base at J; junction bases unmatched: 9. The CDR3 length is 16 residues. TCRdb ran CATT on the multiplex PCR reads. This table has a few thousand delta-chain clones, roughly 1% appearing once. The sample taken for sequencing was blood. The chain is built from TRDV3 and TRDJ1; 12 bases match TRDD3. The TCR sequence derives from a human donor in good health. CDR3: CALRHFWGIRTDKLIF. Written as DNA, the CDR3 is TGTGCCTTAAGGCATTTCTGGGGGATACGCACCGATAAACTCATCTTT.